These 14 T cell receptor beta chains came from one sample sequenced in a study of blood T cell repertoires in COVID-19. Here immunoSEQ multiplex PCR was the method, and the copy in TCRdb shows in-frame clones only, minus some. Of more than 200,000 clones listed, less than 90% are singletons. Material: peripheral blood. Receptor source: a man aged 60 to 75 with acute or convalescent COVID-19.

As concerns this clone: This sample includes further DNA sequences coding for the same CDR3. This chain links TRBV20-1 with TRBJ2-3; 8 bases are a match to TRBD2. Germline CDR1 DFQATT, CDR2 SNEGSKA (reference sequence). V gave up 3 bases and J gave up 4 bases; unmatched junction bases: 6. This CDR3 has 14 residues. Written as DNA, the CDR3 is TGCAGTGCTAGTTCGAGCGGGGGTGCAGATACGCAGTATTTT. Translated, it gives CSASSSGGADTQYF.

J is TRBJ2-3 and V is TRBV2, with TRBD2 identical over 8 bases. V lost 3 bases to trimming and J lost 6 bases; unmatched junction nucleotides: 2. The germline CDR1 and CDR2 sequences are SNHLY and FYNNEI. The CDR3 loop spans 13 amino acids. The DNA of the CDR3 is TGTGCCAGCAGTGAGACTAGCGTTGATACGCAGTATTTT. It specifies CASSETSVDTQYF.

The genes are TRBV18 and TRBJ2-1; D may be TRBD2 (5 bases). Deletions cut 2 bases from V and 7 bases from J, with 12 bases between. The germline V gene has CDR1 KGHSH and CDR2 LQKENI. The CDR3 runs to 14 residues. The CDR3 here is CASSPTTSGNEQFF. The CDR3 coding sequence is TGTGCCAGCTCACCAACCACGTCGGGAAATGAGCAGTTCTTC.

This chain links TRBV30 with TRBJ2-1, with TRBD2 matching over 10 bases. There are 16 residues in the CDR3. Germline CDR1 and CDR2: GTSNPN and SVGIG (reference sequence). The V and J ends lost 6 bases and 1 base, in that order; junction bases with no gene match: 9. The CDR3 loop reads CACGASGGASYNEQFF. In DNA form, the CDR3 reads TGTGCCTGTGGCGCCAGCGGGGGGGCATCCTACAATGAGCAGTTCTTC.

This chain connects TRBV4-2 to TRBJ2-6; the match to TRBD2 covers 8 bases. The CDR3 is 17 amino acids. J gave up 2 bases and V 3 bases, and 6 bases lay outside the gene matches. Germline assignment: CDR1 LGHNA and CDR2 YNFKEQ. CDR3 protein: CASSHPPGGAGANVLTF. CDR3 DNA: TGTGCCAGCAGCCACCCTCCCGGGGGGGCTGGGGCCAACGTCCTGACTTTC.

This rearrangement joins TRBV5-1 to TRBJ2-1; tentative D call: TRBD2 (5 bases). Trimming took off 1 base at V and 7 bases at J, with 15 bases between the two ends. Germline V gives CDR1 SGHRS, CDR2 YFSETQ. The CDR3 is 15 amino acids. DNA of the CDR3: TGCGCCAGCAGCTTGAATTCGGGGAGTGGAAATGAGCAGTTCTTC. Translated: CASSLNSGSGNEQFF.

This clone appeared once. The chain recombines TRBV7-2 with TRBJ2-3, with D unresolved. The V and J ends lost 5 bases and 7 bases respectively, with 13 bases between them. Germline lookup yields CDR1 SGHTA and CDR2 FQGNSA. The CDR3 loop spans 13 amino acids. Here the CDR3 reads CASSRYHPYTQYF. The DNA of the CDR3 is TGTGCCAGCAGCCGGTATCATCCCTATACGCAGTATTTT.

The chain links TRBV4-1 to TRBJ1-6; D gene uncertain. V lost 2 bases and J 10 bases, leaving 24 bases between the germline ends. This CDR3 is 18 amino acids long. Germline V CDR1 and CDR2: MGHRA, YSYEKL. CDR3 nucleotide sequence: TGCGCCAGCAGCCAATATACCAGGTCGGAGGAGCGGGCCTCACCCCTCCACTTT. It specifies CASSQYTRSEERASPLHF.

The DNA for the CDR3 is TGTGCCAGCAGTTACGAGGGAGGAGGGTACGAGCAGTACTTC. Translating gives CASSYEGGGYEQYF. The chain is built from TRBV6-2 or TRBV6-3 and TRBJ2-7; possibly TRBD2 for D (6 bases). From germline, CDR1 is MNHEY and CDR2 SVGEGT. The CDR3 consists of 14 residues. Between the trimmed V and J ends, which lost 2 bases and 4 bases, there was a span of 12 bases.

This chain joins TRBV27 and TRBJ1-1; TRBD1 aligns across 7 bases. CDR3 size: 16 residues. The J segment lost 0 bases and the V segment lost 2 bases, leaving 6 bases of the junction unmatched. Per the germline V gene, CDR1 is MNHEY and CDR2 is SMNVEV (reference sequence). The CDR3 coding sequence is TGTGCCAGCAGTTTACCTGGACAGGATCTGAACACTGAAGCTTTCTTT. This encodes CASSLPGQDLNTEAFF.

The V gene is TRBV19, the J gene TRBJ1-2; perhaps TRBD1 as D (6 bases). CDR3 length: 15 amino acids. CDR1 is LNHDA and CDR2 is SQIVND in the germline V gene (reference sequence). With 2 bases removed from V and 4 bases from J, the gap between germline ends came to 14 bases. The CDR3 nucleotides read TGTGCCAGTAGTATACCCCAACAGGGTTCCTATGGCTACACCTTC. It codes for CASSIPQQGSYGYTF.

This chain links TRBV19 with TRBJ2-3, with D perhaps matching TRBD1 (5 bases). There are 13 residues in the CDR3. The ends were cut back, 3 bases at V and 2 bases at J, with 6 bases in the middle. CDR1 LNHDA and CDR2 SQIVND come from the germline V gene (reference sequence). This chain's CDR3 is CASSMTVTDTQYF. In DNA form, the CDR3 reads TGTGCCAGTAGTATGACAGTCACAGATACGCAGTATTTT.

The chain combines TRBV5-1 with TRBJ2-5, with a tentative D call TRBD1 (6 bases). Germline V gives CDR1 SGHRS, CDR2 YFSETQ. The V and J ends lost 4 bases and 2 bases respectively, with 15 bases between them. The CDR3 loop spans 15 amino acids. Here the CDR3 DNA reads TGCGCCAGCAGCGCCCAAGACAGGCAGCAAGAGACCCAGTACTTC. It is translated as CASSAQDRQQETQYF.

The CDR3 nucleotides are TGTGCCAGCAGCTTAGGGGGGGACTCTGGAAACACCATATATTTT. It encodes CASSLGGDSGNTIYF. This chain connects TRBV7-9 to TRBJ1-3, with D possibly matching TRBD1 (5 bases). This CDR3 has 15 amino acids. Germline assignment: CDR1 SEHNR and CDR2 FQNEAQ (reference sequence). The V and J ends lost 1 base and 0 bases respectively, with 7 bases between them.